This T cell receptor (beta chain) was documented in a study of human versus mouse CDR3 diversity and MHC coevolution. CDR1 MNHEY and CDR2 SVGAGI come from the germline V gene. The CDR3 covers 13 residues. Trimming took off 6 bases at V and 7 bases at J, with 16 bases between the two ends. Measured with immunoSEQ multiplex PCR; TCRdb has only the in-frame clones, and not every one. The data show 50,000 to 70,000 clones, with around 94% seen just once and approximately 17% held by the top ten. This receptor was taken from a person in their sixties in good health. Sequenced material: naive CD4+ T cells from blood. Subset noted: CD45RO-negative CD62L-positive naive CD4 T cells. The chain couples TRBV6-5 to TRBJ2-7; D possibly corresponds to TRBD2 (6 bases). The CDR3 sequence is CASRRWGEEEQYF. Written as DNA, the CDR3 is TGTGCCAGCAGACGGTGGGGGGAAGAAGAGCAGTACTTC.